The sample holds a few counts of the clone carrying this T cell receptor beta chain. Its antigen is unidentified. Generation of TCR cDNA used 5'RACE template switching (which added a universal primer site and UMIs). A single record per CDR3 protein comes from TCRdb applying MiXCR to the 5' RACE reads. Among about 300,000 distinct CDR3 sequences, 6.8% were seen once, and the ten largest hold roughly 19%. The CDR3 sequence is 16 residues long. The germline CDR1 and CDR2 sequences are MNHEY and SMNVEV (reference sequence). V gave up 4 bases and J gave up 2 bases, with 17 bases separating them. The sample originates from a study of T cells after yellow fever vaccination. Study outcomes and limitations: Clonotypes found in both CD4 and CD8 compartments made up a small share. The study re-detected most primary-vaccination clones after the booster (roughly 95% CD4, approximately 88% CD8).

Material: PBMCs, obtained roughly 46 days after the first yellow fever vaccination. This sequence was found in a young man who received the YFV17D yellow fever vaccine. This rearrangement joins TRBV27 to TRBJ1-1, with D uncertain. CDR3 region: CASSSRRGKENTEAFF. CDR3 in DNA: TGTGCCAGCAGTTCCCGACGGGGAAAGGAAAACACTGAAGCTTTCTTT.